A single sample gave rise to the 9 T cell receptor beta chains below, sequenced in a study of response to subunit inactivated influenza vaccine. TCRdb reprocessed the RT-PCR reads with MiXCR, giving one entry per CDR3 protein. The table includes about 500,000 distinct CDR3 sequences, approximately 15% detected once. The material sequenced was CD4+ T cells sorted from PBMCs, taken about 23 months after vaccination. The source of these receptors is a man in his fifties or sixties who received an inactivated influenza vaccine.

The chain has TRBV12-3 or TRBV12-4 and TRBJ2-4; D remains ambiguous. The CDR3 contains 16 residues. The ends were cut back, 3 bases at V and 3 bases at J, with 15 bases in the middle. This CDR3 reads CASSFVPAGDKNIQYF. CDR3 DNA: TGTGCCAGCAGTTTCGTCCCGGCTGGGGACAAAAACATTCAGTACTTC.

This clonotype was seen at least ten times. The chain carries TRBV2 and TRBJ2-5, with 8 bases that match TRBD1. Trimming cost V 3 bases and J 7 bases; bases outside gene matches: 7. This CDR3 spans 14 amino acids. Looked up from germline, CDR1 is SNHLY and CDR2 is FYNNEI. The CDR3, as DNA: TGTGCCAGCAGTGACGGACAGGGATCGGTGACCCAGTACTTC. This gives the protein CASSDGQGSVTQYF.

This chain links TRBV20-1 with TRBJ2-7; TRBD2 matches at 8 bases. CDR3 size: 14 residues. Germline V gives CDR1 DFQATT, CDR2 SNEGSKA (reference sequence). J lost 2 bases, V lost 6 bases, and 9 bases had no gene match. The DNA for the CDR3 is TGCAGTGCCCACACCGGGACTAGGACCTACGAGCAGTACTTC. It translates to CSAHTGTRTYEQYF.

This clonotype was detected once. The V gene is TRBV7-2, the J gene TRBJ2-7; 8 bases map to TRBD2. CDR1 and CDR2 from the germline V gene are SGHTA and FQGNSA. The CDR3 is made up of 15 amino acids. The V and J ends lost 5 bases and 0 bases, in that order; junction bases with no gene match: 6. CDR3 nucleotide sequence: TGTGCCAGCAGCATCTCAGCGGGGGCCTCCTACGAGCAGTACTTC. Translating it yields CASSISAGASYEQYF.

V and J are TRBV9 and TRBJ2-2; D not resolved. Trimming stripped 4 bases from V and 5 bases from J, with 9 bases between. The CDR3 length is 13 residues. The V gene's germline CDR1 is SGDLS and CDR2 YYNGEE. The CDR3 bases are TGTGCCAGCAGCCAGGCCGTGACCGGGGAGCTGTTTTTT. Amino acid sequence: CASSQAVTGELFF. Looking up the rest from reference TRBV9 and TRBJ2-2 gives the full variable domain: DSGVTQTPKHLITATGQRVTLRCSPRSGDLSVYWYQQSLDQGLQFLIQYYNGEERAKGNILERFSAQQFPDLHSELNLSSLELGDSALYFCASSQAVTGELFFGEGSRLTVL.

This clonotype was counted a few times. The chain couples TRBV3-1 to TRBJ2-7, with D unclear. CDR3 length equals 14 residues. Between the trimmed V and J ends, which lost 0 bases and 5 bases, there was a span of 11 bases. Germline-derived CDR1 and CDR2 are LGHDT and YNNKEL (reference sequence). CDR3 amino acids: CASSQDIGYDEQYF. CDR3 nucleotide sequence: TGTGCCAGCAGCCAAGATATAGGGTACGACGAGCAGTACTTC.

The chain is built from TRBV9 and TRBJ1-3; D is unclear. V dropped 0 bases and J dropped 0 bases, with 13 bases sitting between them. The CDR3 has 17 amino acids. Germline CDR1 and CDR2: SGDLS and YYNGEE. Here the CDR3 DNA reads TGTGCCAGCAGCGTAGAAGGGTGGGGAGTCTCTGGAAACACCATATATTTT. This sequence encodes CASSVEGWGVSGNTIYF.

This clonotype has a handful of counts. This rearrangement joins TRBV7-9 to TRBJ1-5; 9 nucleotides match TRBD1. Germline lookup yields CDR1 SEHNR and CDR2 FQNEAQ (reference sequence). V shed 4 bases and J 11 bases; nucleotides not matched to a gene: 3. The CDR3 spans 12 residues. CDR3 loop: CASSSGQGTQHF. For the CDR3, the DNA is TGTGCCAGCAGCTCCGGACAGGGGACCCAGCATTTT.

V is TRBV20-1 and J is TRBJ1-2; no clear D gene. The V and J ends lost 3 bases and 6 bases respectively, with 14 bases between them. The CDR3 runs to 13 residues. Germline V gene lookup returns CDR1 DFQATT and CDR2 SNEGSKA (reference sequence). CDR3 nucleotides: TGCAGTGCTAGTCACCCCTCACCAAATGGCTACACCTTC. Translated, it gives CSASHPSPNGYTF.